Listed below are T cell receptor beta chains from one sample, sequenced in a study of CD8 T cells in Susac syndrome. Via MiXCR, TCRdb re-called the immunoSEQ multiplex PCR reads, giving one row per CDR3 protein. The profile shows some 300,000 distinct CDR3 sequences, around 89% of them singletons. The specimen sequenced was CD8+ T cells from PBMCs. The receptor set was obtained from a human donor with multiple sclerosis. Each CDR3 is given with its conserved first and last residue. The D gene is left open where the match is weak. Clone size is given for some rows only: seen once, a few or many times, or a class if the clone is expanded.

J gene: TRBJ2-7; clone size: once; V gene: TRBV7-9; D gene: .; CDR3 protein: CASSSTETYEQYF; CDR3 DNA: TGTGCCAGCAGCTCGACGGAGACCTACGAGCAGTACTTC
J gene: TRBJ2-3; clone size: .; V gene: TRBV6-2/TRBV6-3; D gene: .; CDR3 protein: CASSYRADTDTQYF; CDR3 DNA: TGTGCCAGCAGTTACCGGGCTGACACAGATACGCAGTATTTT
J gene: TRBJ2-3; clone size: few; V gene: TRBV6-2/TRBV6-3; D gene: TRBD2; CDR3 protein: CASSSTGLAASTDTQYF; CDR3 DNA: TGTGCCAGCAGTTCGACCGGACTAGCGGCTAGCACAGATACGCAGTATTTT
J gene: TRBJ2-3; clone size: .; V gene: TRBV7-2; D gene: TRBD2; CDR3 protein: CASSPTSGAKLGDTQYF; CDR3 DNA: TGTGCCAGCAGCCCGACTAGCGGGGCCAAACTGGGAGATACGCAGTATTTT
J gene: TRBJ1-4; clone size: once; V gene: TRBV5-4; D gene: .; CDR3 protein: CASSLRGNEKLFF; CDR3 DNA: TGTGCCAGCAGCTTACGGGGTAATGAAAAACTGTTTTTT
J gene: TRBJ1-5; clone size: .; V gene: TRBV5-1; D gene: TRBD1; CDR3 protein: CARTGTGEGNQPQHF; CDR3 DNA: TGCGCCAGAACCGGGACAGGGGAAGGGAATCAGCCCCAGCATTTT
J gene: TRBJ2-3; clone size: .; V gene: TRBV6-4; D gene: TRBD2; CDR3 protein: CASSLQAGGSPDTQYF; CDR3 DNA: TGTGCCAGCAGTCTCCAGGCGGGAGGGAGCCCAGATACGCAGTATTTT
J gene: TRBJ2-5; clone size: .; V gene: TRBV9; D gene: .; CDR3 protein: CASSRSYQETQYF; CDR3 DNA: TGTGCCAGCAGCCGCTCGTACCAAGAGACCCAGTACTTC
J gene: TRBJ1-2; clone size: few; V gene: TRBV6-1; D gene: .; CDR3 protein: CASSELGDSNYGYTF; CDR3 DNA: TGTGCCAGCAGTGAACTGGGGGACTCTAACTATGGCTACACCTTC
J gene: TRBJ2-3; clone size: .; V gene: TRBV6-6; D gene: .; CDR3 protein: CASSYRPASSTDTQYF; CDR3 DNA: TGTGCCAGCAGTTACCGACCGGCTAGTAGCACAGATACGCAGTATTTT
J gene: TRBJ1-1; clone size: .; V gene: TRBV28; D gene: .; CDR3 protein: CASSSLTRDTEAFF; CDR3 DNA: TGTGCCAGCAGTAGTCTCACCCGGGACACTGAAGCTTTCTTT
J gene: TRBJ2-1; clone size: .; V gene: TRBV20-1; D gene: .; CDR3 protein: CSARAAGVRYNEQFF; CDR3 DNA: TGCAGTGCTAGGGCCGCGGGCGTCCGGTACAATGAGCAGTTCTTC
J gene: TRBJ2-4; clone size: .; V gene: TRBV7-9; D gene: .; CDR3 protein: CASSLGRGINIQYF; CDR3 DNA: TGTGCCAGCAGCCTCGGACGGGGCATAAACATTCAGTACTTC
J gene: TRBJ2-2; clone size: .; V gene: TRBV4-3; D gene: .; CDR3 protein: CASSDPVTGELFF; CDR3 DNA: TGCGCCAGCAGCGACCCGGTCACCGGGGAGCTGTTTTTT
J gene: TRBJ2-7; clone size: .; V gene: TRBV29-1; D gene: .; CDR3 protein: CSVEGDGYEQYF; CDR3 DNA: TGCAGCGTTGAAGGGGACGGATACGAGCAGTACTTC
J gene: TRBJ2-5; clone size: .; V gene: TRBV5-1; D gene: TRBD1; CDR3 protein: CASSGDREETQYF; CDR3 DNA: TGCGCCAGCAGCGGGGACAGGGAAGAGACCCAGTACTTC
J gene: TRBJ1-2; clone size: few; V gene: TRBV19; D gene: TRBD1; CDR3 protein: CASSLGTVGYTF; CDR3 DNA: TGTGCCAGTAGTTTGGGGACAGTTGGCTACACCTTC
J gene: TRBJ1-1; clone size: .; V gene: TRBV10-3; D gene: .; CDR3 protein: CAISSPNTEAFF; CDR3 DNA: TGTGCCATCAGCTCTCCTAACACTGAAGCTTTCTTT
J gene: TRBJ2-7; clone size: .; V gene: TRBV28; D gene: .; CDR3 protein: CASSWDRGEQYF; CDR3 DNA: TGTGCCAGCAGTTGGGACCGCGGGGAGCAGTACTTC
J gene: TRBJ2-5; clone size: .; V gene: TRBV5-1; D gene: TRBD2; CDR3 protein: CASSLATASGGAGETQYF; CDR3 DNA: TGCGCCAGCAGCTTGGCCACGGCTAGCGGGGGGGCCGGAGAGACCCAGTACTTC
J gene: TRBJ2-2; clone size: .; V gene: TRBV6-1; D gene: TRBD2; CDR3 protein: CASTGLAGLFANTGELFF; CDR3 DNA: TGTGCCAGCACCGGACTAGCGGGACTCTTTGCGAACACCGGGGAGCTGTTTTTT
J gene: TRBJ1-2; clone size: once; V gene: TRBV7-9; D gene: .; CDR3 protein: CASSSSRSAYGYTF; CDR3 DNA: TGTGCCAGCAGCAGTAGTAGGTCGGCCTATGGCTACACCTTC
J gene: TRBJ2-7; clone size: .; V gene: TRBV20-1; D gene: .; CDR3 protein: CSAQGGAGLVYEQYF; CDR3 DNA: TGCAGTGCTCAAGGGGGTGCGGGACTTGTCTACGAGCAGTACTTC
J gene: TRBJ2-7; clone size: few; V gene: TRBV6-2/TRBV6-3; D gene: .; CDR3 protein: CASSLIPYEQYF; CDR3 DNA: TGTGCCAGCAGTCTCATTCCCTACGAGCAGTACTTC
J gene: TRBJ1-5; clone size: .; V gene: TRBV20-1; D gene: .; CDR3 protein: CSARELGDSNQPQHF; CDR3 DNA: TGCAGTGCTAGAGAACTGGGAGATAGCAATCAGCCCCAGCATTTT
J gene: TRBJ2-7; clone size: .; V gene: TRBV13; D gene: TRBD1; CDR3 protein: CASSLRQGAHEQYF; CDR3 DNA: TGTGCCAGCAGCTTAAGACAGGGGGCCCACGAGCAGTACTTC
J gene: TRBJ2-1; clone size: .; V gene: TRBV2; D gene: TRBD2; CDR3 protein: CASESSGSSYNEQFF; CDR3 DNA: TGTGCCAGCGAGTCTAGCGGAAGCTCCTACAATGAGCAGTTCTTC
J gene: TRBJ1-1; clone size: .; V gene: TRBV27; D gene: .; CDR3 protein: CASSSILQGGNTEAFF; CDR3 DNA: TGTGCCAGCAGTTCCATCCTCCAGGGTGGGAACACTGAAGCTTTCTTT
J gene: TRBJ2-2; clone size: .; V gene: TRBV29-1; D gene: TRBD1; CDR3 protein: CSVLSLATGDHAGELFF; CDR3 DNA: TGCAGCGTCCTCTCCCTCGCGACAGGGGATCATGCCGGGGAGCTGTTTTTT
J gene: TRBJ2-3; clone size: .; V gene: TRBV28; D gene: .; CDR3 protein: CASTPAEGLDTQYF; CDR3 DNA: TGTGCCAGCACCCCCGCGGAGGGACTGGATACGCAGTATTTT
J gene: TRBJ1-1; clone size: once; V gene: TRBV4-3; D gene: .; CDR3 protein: CASSPRIGNTEAFF; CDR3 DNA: TGCGCCAGCAGCCCCCGGATAGGGAACACTGAAGCTTTCTTT
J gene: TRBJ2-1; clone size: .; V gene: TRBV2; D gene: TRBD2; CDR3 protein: CASSGLAGDFNEQFF; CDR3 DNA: TGTGCCAGCAGTGGTCTAGCGGGAGACTTCAATGAGCAGTTCTTC
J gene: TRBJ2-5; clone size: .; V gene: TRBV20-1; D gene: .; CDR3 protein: CSYDIETQYF; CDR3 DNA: TGCAGTTACGATATTGAGACCCAGTACTTC
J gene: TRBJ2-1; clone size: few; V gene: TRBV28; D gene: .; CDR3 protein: CASSSGDEQFF; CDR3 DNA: TGTGCCAGTTCTTCAGGGGATGAGCAGTTCTTC
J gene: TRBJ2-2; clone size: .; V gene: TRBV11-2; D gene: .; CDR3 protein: CASSLDPYTGELFF; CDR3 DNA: TGTGCCAGCAGCTTAGATCCTTATACCGGGGAGCTGTTTTTT
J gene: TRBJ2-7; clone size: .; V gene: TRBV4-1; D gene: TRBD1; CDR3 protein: CASSQERQGTIYEQYF; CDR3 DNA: TGCGCCAGCAGCCAAGAGAGACAGGGAACCATCTACGAGCAGTACTTC
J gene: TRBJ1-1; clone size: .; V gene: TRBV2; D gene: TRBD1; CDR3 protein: CASGGGQGNTEAFF; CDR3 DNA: TGTGCCAGTGGCGGGGGACAGGGGAACACTGAAGCTTTCTTT
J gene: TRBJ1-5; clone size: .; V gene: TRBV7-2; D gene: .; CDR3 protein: CASSLAPTPNQPQHF; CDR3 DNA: TGTGCCAGCAGCTTAGCCCCTACCCCCAATCAGCCCCAGCATTTT
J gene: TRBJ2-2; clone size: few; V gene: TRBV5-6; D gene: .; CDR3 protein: CASSLGAASGELFF; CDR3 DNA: TGTGCCAGCAGCCTTGGAGCGGCGAGCGGGGAGCTGTTTTTT
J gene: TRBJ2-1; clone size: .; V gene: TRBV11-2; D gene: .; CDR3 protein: CASSLALAYNEQFF; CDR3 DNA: TGTGCCAGCAGCTTGGCCTTAGCCTACAATGAGCAGTTCTTC
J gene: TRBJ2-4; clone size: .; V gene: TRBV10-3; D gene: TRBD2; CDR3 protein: CAISESIASGTAKNIQYF; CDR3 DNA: TGTGCCATCAGTGAGTCGATTGCTAGCGGGACTGCCAAAAACATTCAGTACTTC
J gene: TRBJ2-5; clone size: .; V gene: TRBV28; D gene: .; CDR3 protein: CASSLLRDPEETQYF; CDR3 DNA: TGTGCCAGCAGTTTATTACGGGATCCCGAAGAGACCCAGTACTTC
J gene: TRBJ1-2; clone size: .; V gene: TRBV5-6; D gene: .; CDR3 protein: CASRSGGAYLMLGYTF; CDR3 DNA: TGTGCCAGCAGATCCGGGGGGGCCTATTTAATGTTAGGCTACACCTTC
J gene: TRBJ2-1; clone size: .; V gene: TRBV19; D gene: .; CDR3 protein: CASSGLDTDEQFF; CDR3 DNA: TGTGCCAGTAGTGGACTGGATACCGATGAGCAGTTCTTC
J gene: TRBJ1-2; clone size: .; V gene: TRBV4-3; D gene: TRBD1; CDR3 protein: CASSQVAVDRGENGYTF; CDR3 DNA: TGCGCCAGCAGCCAAGTGGCGGTCGACAGGGGGGAGAATGGCTACACCTTC
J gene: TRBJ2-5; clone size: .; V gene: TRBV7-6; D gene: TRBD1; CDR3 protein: CASSFTPLGQGLETQYF; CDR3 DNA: TGTGCCAGCAGCTTCACCCCCCTCGGACAGGGCTTAGAGACCCAGTACTTC
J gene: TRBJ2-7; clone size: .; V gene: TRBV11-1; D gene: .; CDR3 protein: CASSGGSSRSTSYEQYF; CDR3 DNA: TGTGCCAGCAGCGGTGGAAGTAGCAGGAGTACTTCCTACGAGCAGTACTTC
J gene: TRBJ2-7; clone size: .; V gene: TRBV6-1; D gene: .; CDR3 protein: CASSEAGQTYEQYF; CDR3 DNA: TGTGCCAGCAGTGAAGCGGGACAAACCTACGAGCAGTACTTC
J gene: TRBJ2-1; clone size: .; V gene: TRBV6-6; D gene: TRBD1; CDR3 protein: CAIPGQGADEQFF; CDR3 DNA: TGTGCCATCCCGGGACAGGGGGCCGATGAGCAGTTCTTC
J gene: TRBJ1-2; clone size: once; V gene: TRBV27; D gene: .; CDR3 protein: CASSLAGEDYGYTF; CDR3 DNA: TGTGCCAGCAGTTTAGCAGGGGAGGACTATGGCTACACCTTC
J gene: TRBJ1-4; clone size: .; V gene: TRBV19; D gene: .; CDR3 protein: CASSAAGTRATNEKLFF; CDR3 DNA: TGTGCCAGTAGCGCCGCCGGGACACGGGCTACTAATGAAAAACTGTTTTTT
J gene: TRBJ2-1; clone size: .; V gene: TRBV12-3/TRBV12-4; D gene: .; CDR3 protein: CASSFGLKWDNEQFF; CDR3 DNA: TGTGCCAGCAGTTTCGGCCTCAAATGGGACAATGAGCAGTTCTTC
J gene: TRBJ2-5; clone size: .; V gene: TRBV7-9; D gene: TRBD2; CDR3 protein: CASSEGTSGRRKETQYF; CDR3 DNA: TGTGCCAGCAGCGAAGGGACTAGCGGGAGGAGGAAAGAGACCCAGTACTTC
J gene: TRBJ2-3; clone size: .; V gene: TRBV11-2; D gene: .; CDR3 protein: CASSSSGSGDTQYF; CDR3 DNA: TGTGCCAGCAGCTCCAGCGGGTCTGGAGATACGCAGTATTTT
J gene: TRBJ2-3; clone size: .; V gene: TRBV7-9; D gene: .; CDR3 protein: CASSTPGEHTDTQYF; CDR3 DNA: TGTGCCAGCAGCACCCCGGGAGAGCACACAGATACGCAGTATTTT
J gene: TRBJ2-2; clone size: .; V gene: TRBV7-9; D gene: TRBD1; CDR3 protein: CASSPTGGENTGELFF; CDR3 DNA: TGTGCCAGCAGCCCGACAGGGGGCGAGAACACCGGGGAGCTGTTTTTT
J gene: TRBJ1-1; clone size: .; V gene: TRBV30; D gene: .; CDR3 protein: CAWSRGVRNTEAFF; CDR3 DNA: TGTGCCTGGAGTCGGGGGGTCAGGAACACTGAAGCTTTCTTT